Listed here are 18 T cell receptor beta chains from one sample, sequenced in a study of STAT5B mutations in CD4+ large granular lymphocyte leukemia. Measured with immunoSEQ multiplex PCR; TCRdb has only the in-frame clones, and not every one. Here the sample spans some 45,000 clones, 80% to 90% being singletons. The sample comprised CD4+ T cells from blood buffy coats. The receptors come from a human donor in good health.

The CDR3 sequence is CASSLGTGNTEAFF. The CDR3 DNA follows: TGCGCCAGCAGCTTGGGGACAGGGAACACTGAAGCTTTCTTT. The rearrangement links TRBV5-1 to TRBJ1-1; 7 bases match TRBD1. This CDR3 spans 14 amino acids. CDR1 is SGHRS and CDR2 is YFSETQ in the germline V gene. The ends lost 0 bases at V and 1 base at J; junction bases unmatched: 0.

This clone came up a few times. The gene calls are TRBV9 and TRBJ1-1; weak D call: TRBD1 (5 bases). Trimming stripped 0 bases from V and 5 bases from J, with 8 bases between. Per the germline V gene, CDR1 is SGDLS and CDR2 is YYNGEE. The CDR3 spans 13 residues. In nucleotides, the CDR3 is TGTGCCAGCAGCGTAGGCAGGGATACTGAAGCTTTCTTT. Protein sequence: CASSVGRDTEAFF.

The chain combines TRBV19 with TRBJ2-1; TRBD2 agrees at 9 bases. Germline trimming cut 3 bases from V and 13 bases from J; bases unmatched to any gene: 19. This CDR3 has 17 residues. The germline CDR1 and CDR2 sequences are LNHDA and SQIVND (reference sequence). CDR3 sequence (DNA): TGTGCCAGTAGTATTCGTGGCGGGAGGGCCGTGGGGGCAACCCAGTTCTTC. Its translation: CASSIRGGRAVGATQFF.

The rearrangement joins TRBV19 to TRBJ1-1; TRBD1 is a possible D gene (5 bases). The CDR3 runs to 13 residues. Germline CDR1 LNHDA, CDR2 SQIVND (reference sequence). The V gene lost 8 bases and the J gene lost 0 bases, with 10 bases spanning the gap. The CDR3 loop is CASSDRLNTEAFF. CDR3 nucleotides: TGTGCCAGTTCCGACAGACTGAACACTGAAGCTTTCTTT.

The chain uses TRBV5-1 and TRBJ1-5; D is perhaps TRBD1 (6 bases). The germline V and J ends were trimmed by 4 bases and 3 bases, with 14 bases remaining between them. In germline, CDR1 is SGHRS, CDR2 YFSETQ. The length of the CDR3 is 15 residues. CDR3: CASSPTTGVNQPQHF. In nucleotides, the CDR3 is TGCGCCAGCAGCCCCACGACAGGAGTCAATCAGCCCCAGCATTTT. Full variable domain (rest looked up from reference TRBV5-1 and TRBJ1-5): KAGVTQTPRYLIKTRGQQVTLSCSPISGHRSVSWYQQTPGQGLQFLFEYFSETQRNKGNFPGRFSGRQFSNSRSEMNVSTLELGDSALYLCASSPTTGVNQPQHFGDGTRLSIL.

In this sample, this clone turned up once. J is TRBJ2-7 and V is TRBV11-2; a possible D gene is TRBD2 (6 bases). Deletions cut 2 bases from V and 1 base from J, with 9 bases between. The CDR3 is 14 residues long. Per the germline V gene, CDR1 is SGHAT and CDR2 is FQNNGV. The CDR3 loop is CASSLRERSYEQYF. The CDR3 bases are TGTGCCAGCAGCTTACGGGAGAGGTCCTACGAGCAGTACTTC.

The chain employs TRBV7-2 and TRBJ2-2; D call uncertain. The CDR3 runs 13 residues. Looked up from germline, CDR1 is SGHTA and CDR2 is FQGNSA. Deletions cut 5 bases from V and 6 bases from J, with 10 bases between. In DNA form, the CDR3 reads TGTGCCAGCAGCCACCCCCACGCCGGGGAGCTGTTTTTT. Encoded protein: CASSHPHAGELFF. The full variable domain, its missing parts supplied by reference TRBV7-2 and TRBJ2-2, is GAGVSQSPSNKVTEKGKDVELRCDPISGHTALYWYRQSLGQGLEFLIYFQGNSAPDKSGLPSDRFSAERTGGSVSTLTIQRTQQEDSAVYLCASSHPHAGELFFGEGSRLTVL.

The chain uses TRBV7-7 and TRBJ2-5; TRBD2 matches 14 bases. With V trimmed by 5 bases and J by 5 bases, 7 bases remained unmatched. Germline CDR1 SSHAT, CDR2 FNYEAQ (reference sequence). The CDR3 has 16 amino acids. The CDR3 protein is CASSTGTSGSLETQYF. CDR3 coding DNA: TGTGCCAGCAGCACCGGGACTAGCGGGAGTTTGGAGACCCAGTACTTC.

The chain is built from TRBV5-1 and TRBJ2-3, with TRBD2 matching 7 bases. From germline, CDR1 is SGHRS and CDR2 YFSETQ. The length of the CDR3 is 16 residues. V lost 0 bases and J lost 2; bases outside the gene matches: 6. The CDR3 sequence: CASSLEAGLSTDTQYF. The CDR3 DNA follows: TGCGCCAGCAGCTTGGAAGCGGGGCTATCCACAGATACGCAGTATTTT.

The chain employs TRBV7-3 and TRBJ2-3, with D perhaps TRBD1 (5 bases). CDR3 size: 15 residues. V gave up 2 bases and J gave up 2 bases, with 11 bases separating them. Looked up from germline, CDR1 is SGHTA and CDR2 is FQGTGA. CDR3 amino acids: CASSLGPGFTDTQYF. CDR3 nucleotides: TGTGCCAGCAGCTTAGGGCCAGGGTTCACAGATACGCAGTATTTT.

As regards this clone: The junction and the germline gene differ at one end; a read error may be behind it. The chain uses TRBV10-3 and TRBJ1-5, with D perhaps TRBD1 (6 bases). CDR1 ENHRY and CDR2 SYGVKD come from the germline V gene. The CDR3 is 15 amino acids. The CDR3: CASSRNRESNQPQHF. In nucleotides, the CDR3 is TGTGCCAGCAGTCGGAACAGGGAGAGCAATCAGCCCCAGCATTTT.

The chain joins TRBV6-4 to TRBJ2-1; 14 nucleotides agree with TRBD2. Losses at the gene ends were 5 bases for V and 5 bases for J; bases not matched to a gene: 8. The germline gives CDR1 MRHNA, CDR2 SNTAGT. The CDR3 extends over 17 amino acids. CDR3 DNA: TGTGCCAGCAGTACGGGACTAGCGGGAGATAGGCACAATGAGCAGTTCTTC. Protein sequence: CASSTGLAGDRHNEQFF.

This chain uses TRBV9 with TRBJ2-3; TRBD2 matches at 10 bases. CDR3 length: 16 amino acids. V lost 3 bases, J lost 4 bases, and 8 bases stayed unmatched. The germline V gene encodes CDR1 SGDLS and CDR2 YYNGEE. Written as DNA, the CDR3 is TGTGCCAGCAGCGCCGGGGGGACTAGCGTCCCAGATACGCAGTATTTT. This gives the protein CASSAGGTSVPDTQYF.

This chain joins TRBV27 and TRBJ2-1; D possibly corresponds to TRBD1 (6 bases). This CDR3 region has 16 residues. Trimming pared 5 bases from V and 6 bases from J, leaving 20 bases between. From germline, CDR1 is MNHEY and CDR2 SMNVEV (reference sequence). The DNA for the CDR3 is TGTGCCAGCAGTATACAGGGTAGTCAATGGGTCAATGAGCAGTTCTTC. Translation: CASSIQGSQWVNEQFF.

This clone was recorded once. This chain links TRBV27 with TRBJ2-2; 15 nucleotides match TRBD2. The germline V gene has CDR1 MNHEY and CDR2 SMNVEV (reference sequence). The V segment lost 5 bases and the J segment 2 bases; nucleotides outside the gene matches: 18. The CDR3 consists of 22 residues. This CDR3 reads CASSKGLAGGPYVSGNTGELFF. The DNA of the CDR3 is TGTGCCAGCAGTAAAGGACTAGCGGGAGGGCCGTATGTCTCGGGAAACACCGGGGAGCTGTTTTTT.

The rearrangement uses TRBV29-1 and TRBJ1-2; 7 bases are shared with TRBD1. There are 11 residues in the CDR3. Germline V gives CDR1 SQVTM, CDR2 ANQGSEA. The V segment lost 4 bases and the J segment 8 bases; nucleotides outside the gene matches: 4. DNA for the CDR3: TGCAGCGTTGTGACAGGGAACGGCTACACCTTC. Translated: CSVVTGNGYTF.

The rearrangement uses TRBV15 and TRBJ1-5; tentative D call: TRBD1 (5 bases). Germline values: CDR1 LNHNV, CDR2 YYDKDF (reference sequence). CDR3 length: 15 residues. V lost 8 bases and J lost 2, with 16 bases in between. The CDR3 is CATGLQPRGNQPQHF. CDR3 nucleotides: TGTGCCACCGGACTCCAACCCAGGGGCAATCAGCCCCAGCATTTT. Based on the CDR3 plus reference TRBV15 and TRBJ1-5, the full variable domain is DAMVIQNPRYQVTQFGKPVTLSCSQTLNHNVMYWYQQKSSQAPKLLFHYYDKDFNNEADTPDNFQSRRPNTSFCFLDIRSPGLGDTAMYLCATGLQPRGNQPQHFGDGTRLSIL.

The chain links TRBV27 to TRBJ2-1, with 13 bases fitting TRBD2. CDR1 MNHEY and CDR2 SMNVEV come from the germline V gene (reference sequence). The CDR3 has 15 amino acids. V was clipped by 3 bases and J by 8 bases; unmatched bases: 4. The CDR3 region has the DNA TGTGCCAGCAGTTTGAGGACTAGCGGGAGTCATGAGCAGTTCTTC. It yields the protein CASSLRTSGSHEQFF.